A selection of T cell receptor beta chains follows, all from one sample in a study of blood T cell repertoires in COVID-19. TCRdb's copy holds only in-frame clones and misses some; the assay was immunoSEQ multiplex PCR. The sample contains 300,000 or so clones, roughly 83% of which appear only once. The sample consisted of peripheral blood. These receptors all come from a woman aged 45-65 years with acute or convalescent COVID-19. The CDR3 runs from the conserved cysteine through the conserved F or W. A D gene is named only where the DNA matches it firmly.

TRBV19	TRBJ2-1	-	CASSHMRQGPGNEQFF	TGTGCCAGTAGCCATATGAGGCAGGGGCCGGGGAATGAGCAGTTCTTC
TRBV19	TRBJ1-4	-	CASRQNHQVTNEKLFF	TGTGCCAGTAGACAAAACCACCAGGTCACTAATGAAAAACTGTTTTTT
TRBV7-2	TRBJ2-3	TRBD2	CASSFGGRANVEDYF	TGTGCCAGCAGCTTTGGCGGGAGGGCGAATGTAGAAGACTATTTT
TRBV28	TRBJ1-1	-	CASRVTSGTLTAFF	TGTGCCAGCAGAGTTACAAGCGGAACACTGACAGCTTTCTTT
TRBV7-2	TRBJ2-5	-	CASSLASQTQYF	TGTGCCAGCAGCTTAGCGAGCCAGACCCAGTACTTC
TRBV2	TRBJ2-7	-	CASSVLRDEQYF	TGTGCCAGCAGTGTCCTCAGGGACGAGCAGTACTTC
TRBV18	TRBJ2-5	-	CASSPDVTGETQYF	TGTGCCAGCTCACCGGATGTCACGGGAGAGACCCAGTACTTC
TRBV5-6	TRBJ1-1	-	CASSLRGGFSSGTEAFF	TGTGCCAGCAGCTTGAGGGGGGGATTCTCCTCGGGCACTGAAGCTTTCTTT
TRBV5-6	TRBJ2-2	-	CASSLRRVGTGELFF	TGTGCCAGCAGCTTACGCAGGGTTGGAACCGGGGAGCTGTTTTTT
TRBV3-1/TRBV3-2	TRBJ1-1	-	CASSPAHRRYWTEAFF	TGTGCCAGCAGCCCTGCTCACCGGCGGTATTGGACTGAAGCTTTCTTT
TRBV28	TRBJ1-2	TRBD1	CASEPGQRTDGYTF	TGTGCCAGCGAACCGGGACAGCGCACAGATGGCTACACCTTC
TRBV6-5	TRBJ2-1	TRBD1	CASRLTGSGYNEQFF	TGTGCCAGCAGGTTGACAGGGTCGGGGTACAATGAGCAGTTCTTC
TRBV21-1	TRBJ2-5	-	CASSKRQREQYF	TGTGCCAGCAGCAAACGCCAGCGGGAGCAGTACTTC
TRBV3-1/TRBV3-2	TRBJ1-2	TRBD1	CASSQSTGTGSAVGYGYTF	TGTGCCAGCAGCCAATCGACCGGGACAGGATCCGCCGTAGGGTATGGCTACACCTTC
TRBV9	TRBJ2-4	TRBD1	CASSGRDSFAKNIQYF	TGTGCCAGCAGCGGCCGGGACAGTTTCGCCAAAAACATTCAGTACTTC